This T cell receptor beta chain was recorded in a study of blood T cell repertoires in COVID-19. Germline V gene sequence: CDR1 MNHEY, CDR2 SVGEGT. V shed 5 bases and J shed 4 bases, with 21 bases lying between them. This CDR3 region has 17 residues. Everyone who took part was about 18 to 90 years old, and they came from about two dozen US areas. All recovered Cohort 3 donors got two negative PCRs, got clearance, or saw symptom resolution. In the original processing: Quantification of nucleated cells was approximated via reference gene primer amplification. Sequencing used immunoSEQ multiplex PCR; TCRdb keeps in-frame clones, though not all of them. Clone size and V and J calls were adopted from that table, with D and trimming inferred from the DNA. Of under 250,000 clones listed, 70% to 90% were seen once; the top ten hold approximately 10%.

The sample consisted of PBMCs or T cells enriched from blood (not recorded which). This receptor was obtained from a man aged 25-40 years who had recovered from COVID-19. The chain is built from TRBV6-2 or TRBV6-3 and TRBJ1-3; D gene uncertain. The CDR3 here is CASSSSPRTDYGNTIYF. Here the CDR3 DNA reads TGTGCCAGCAGTAGTTCCCCCCGGACCGACTACGGAAACACCATATATTTT.